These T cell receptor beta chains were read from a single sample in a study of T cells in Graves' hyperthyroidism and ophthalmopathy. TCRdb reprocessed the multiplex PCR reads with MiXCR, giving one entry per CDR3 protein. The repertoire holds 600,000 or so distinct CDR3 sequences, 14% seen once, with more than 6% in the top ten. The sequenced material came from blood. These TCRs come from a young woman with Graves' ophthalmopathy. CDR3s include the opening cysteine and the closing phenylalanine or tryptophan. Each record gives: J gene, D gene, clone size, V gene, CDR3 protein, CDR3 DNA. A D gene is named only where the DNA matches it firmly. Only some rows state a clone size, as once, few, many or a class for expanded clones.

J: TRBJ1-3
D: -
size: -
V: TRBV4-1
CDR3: CASSQRPLNGNTIYF
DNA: TGCGCCAGCAGCCAGAGACCATTGAACGGAAACACCATATATTTT

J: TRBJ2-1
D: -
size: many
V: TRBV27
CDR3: CASGSTTRSYNEQFF
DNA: TGTGCCAGCGGGTCAACGACGAGGTCCTACAATGAGCAGTTCTTC

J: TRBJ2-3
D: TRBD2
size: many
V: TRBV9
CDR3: CAGPRGGSSSGVTDTQYF
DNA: TGTGCCGGGCCCCGGGGGGGTTCGTCTAGCGGAGTCACAGATACGCAGTATTTT

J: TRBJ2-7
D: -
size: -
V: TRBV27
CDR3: CASSSKGLEGAYEQYF
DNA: TGTGCCAGCAGTTCCAAGGGGTTGGAGGGAGCCTACGAGCAGTACTTC

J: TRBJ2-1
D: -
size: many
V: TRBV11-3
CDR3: CASSLDTSSYNEQFF
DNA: TGTGCCAGCAGCTTAGATACTAGCTCCTACAATGAGCAGTTCTTC

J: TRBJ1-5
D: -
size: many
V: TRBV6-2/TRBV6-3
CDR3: CASSHSSHSDSNQPQHF
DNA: TGTGCCAGCAGCCACTCCTCCCATTCGGATAGCAATCAGCCCCAGCATTTT

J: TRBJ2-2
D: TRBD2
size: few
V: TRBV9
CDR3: CASSVGLAYTNTGELFF
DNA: TGTGCCAGCAGCGTAGGACTAGCGTACACGAACACCGGGGAGCTGTTTTTT

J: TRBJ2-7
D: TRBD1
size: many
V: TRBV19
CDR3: CASSMGDRELEQYF
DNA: TGTGCCAGTAGTATGGGGGACAGGGAACTGGAGCAGTACTTC

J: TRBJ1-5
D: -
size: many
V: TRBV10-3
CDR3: CAISESIMQGGNQPQHF
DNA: TGTGCCATCAGTGAGAGTATAATGCAGGGCGGCAATCAGCCCCAGCATTTT

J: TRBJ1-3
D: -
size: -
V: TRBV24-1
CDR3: CATSDGGDSSGNTIYF
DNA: TGTGCCACCAGTGATGGGGGCGATTCCTCTGGAAACACCATATATTTT

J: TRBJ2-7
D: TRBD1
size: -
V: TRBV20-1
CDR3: CSAREGTGGGYEQYF
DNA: TGCAGTGCTAGAGAGGGGACAGGGGGCGGCTACGAGCAGTACTTC

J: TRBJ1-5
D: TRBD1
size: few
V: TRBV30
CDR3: CAWSETRTGSGQPQHF
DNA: TGTGCCTGGTCAGAGACTAGGACAGGGTCTGGGCAGCCCCAGCATTTT

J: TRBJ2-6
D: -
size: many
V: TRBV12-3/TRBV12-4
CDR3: CASSPSSGANVLTF
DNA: TGTGCCAGCAGTCCGAGCTCTGGGGCCAACGTCCTGACTTTC

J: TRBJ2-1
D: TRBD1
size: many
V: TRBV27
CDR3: CASSPLGQGQFF
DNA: TGTGCCAGCAGTCCCCTCGGACAGGGGCAGTTCTTC

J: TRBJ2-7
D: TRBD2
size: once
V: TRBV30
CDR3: CAWSGASGTYEQYF
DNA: TGTGCCTGGAGTGGAGCTAGCGGCACCTACGAGCAGTACTTC

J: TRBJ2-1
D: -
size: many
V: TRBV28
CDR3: CASRLAANEQFF
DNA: TGTGCCAGCAGACTAGCAGCCAATGAGCAGTTCTTC

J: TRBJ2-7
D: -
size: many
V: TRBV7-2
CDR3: CASSLAGRGNGYEQYF
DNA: TGTGCCAGCAGCTTGGCAGGCAGGGGTAACGGCTACGAGCAGTACTTC

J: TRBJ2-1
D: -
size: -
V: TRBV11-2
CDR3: CASSQLVGSSGEQFF
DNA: TGCGCCAGCAGCCAATTGGTCGGGAGTAGCGGCGAGCAGTTCTTC

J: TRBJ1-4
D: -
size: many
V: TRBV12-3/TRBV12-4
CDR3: CASSLGPNEKLFF
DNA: TGTGCCAGCAGTTTAGGGCCTAATGAAAAACTGTTTTTT

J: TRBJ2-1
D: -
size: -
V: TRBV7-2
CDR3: CASSNTPGANEQFF
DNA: TGTGCCAGCTCCAATACCCCGGGTGCAAATGAGCAGTTCTTC

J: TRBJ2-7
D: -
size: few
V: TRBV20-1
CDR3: CSAPVVQGLEQYF
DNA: TGCAGTGCTCCCGTCGTCCAGGGCCTCGAGCAGTACTTC

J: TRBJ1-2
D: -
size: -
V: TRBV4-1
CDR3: CASSQDGQRDGYTF
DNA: TGCGCCAGCAGCCAAGATGGCCAGCGCGATGGCTACACCTTC

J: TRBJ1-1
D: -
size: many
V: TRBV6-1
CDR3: CASSETTGWGEAFF
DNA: TGTGCCAGCAGTGAAACTACAGGGTGGGGTGAAGCTTTCTTT

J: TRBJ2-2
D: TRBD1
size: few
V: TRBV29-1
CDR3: CSVGQGSGELFF
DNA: TGCAGCGTCGGACAGGGGTCCGGGGAGCTGTTTTTT

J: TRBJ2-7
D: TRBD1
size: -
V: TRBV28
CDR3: CASSPGQSSYNEQYF
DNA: TGTGCCAGCAGTCCGGGACAGAGCTCCTACAATGAGCAGTACTTC

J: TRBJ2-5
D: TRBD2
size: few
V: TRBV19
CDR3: CASSPGGRILSETQYF
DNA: TGTGCCAGTAGCCCGGGGGGGCGAATTCTGTCAGAGACCCAGTACTTC

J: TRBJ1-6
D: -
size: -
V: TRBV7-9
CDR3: CASSLSDSNSPLHF
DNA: TGTGCCAGCAGCCTCAGTGATTCTAATTCACCCCTCCACTTT

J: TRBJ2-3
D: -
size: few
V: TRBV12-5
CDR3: CASGLRLLGDTQYF
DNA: TGTGCTAGTGGTCTTCGCCTTTTGGGAGATACGCAGTATTTT

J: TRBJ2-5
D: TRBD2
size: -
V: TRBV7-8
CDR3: CASSHSGLGGGTQYF
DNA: TGTGCCAGCAGCCACTCCGGACTCGGGGGGGGGACCCAGTACTTC